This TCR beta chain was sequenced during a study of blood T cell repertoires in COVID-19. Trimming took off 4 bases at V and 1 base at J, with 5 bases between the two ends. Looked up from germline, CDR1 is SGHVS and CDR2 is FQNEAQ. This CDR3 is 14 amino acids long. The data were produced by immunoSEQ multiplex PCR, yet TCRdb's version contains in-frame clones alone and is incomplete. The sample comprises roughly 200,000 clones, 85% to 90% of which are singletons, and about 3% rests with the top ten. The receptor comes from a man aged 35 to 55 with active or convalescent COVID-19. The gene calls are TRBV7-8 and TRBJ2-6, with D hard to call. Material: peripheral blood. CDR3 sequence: CASSYQSGANVLTF. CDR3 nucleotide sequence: TGTGCCAGCAGCTATCAATCTGGGGCCAACGTCCTGACTTTC.